This T cell receptor beta chain was recorded in a study of shared clonotypes between healthy human individuals. CDR3 length equals 14 residues. After removal of 2 bases from V and 1 base from J, the junction contained 2 bases not matched to a gene. Germline CDR1 reads KGHSH; CDR2 reads LQKENI. Only in-frame clones appear in the TCRdb table, and some are missing; sequencing was by immunoSEQ multiplex PCR. The sample records about 2.4 million clones, 93% being singletons. The table lists this clone with a few counts. The same CDR3 is also encoded by other DNA sequences in this sample. The source of this sequence is a young man in good health. Some clones in this sample may be carry-over from other donors' samples. This chain joins TRBV18 and TRBJ2-7; 7 nucleotides match TRBD1. The sample taken for sequencing was naive CD4+ T cells from PBMCs. Subset noted: CD45RA+ positively selected. This CDR3 reads CASSPGTESYEQYF. The CDR3 DNA follows: TGTGCCAGCTCACCAGGGACAGAGTCCTACGAGCAGTACTTC. Together with reference TRBV18 and TRBJ2-7, the CDR3 gives the full variable domain: NAGVMQNPRHLVRRRGQEARLRCSPMKGHSHVYWYRQLPEEGLKFMVYLQKENIIDESGMPKERFSAEFPKEGPSILRIQQVVRGDSAAYFCASSPGTESYEQYFGPGTRLTVT.